Described below is a single T cell receptor (beta chain) sequence and its context. There are a few counts of this clonotype. The specificity of this receptor is unknown. It has no much larger one-base neighbor in the sample; base qualities were not kept. The CDR3 sequence holds 12 residues, the cysteine and phenylalanine included. Only CDR3 DNA remains: 36 bases, in frame from the first base. The junction carries 7 bases between V and J, which are trimmed by 3 bases and 3 bases respectively. The CDR1 and CDR2 encoded by the germline V gene (reference sequence) are DFQATT and SNEGSKA. These data belong to a study of identical twins (dated by TCRdb to the mid-2010s). Regarding the study in general: TCR alpha and beta repertoires from monozygotic twins, unrelated adults of various ages and cord blood were deep-sequenced to test whether fetal clonotypes persist. Replicate twin experiments were performed at different times using different library preparation protocols to rule out contamination.

Broad study findings and their caveats: In beta out-of-frame sequences, excess twin sharing was weaker, because having fewer shared sequences lowered the signal-to-noise ratio. Zero-insertion analyses could be partly confounded by invariant T cells such as MAIT and iNKT, though diverse VJ usage argued against such confounding for most clonotypes. Because the same donors could not be followed over many years, conclusions were based on cross-sectional statistical analysis. Fewer insertions were carried by abundant cord blood beta clonotypes; a weaker similar trend was observed in young adult naive repertoires, while no such trend was observed in memory repertoires. Out-of-frame TCR alpha sharing in monozygotic twins was systematically underestimated by recombination models, whereas sharing between unrelated individuals was in agreement with the recombination models. Out-of-frame TCR alpha sequences shared between twins showed an excess of low generation-probability sequences compared with coincidental sharing between unrelated individuals.

Every donor was a healthy Caucasian. Three pairs of female monozygotic twins, all aged about 18 to 30 years, made up the twin cohort. CD4+ and CD8+ T cell populations were isolated with positive isolation kits from Invitrogen. Receptors were amplified or captured by 5' RACE. TCRdb lists the instrument as Illumina HiSeq 2000. A universal primer binding site was added through template switching, and the final cDNA carried a unique molecular identifier so that TCR cDNA molecules could be counted accurately. Specific primers in the conserved constant-segment region were used to synthesize first-strand cDNA for TCR alpha and beta chains. To control for contamination, every cDNA library was double barcoded, receiving both a SMART-Mk sample barcode and Illumina barcodes. TruSeq adapter sequences and Illumina sample barcodes were added in two successive PCR steps. TCR alpha and beta cDNA libraries were sequenced on the Illumina HiSeq platform with custom primers. In the original analysis: MiGEC was used to process raw reads and extract unique molecular identifiers, and MiXCR was used to find CDR3 positions. Recombination models were inferred per individual with the repgenHMM and IGoR tools using an EM algorithm. Shared clonotypes were analyzed with the tcR package in R, and sharing was normalized by the product of cloneset sizes. To study raw recombination without the effects of thymic and clonal selection, out-of-frame nonproductive sequences were analyzed. In-frame beta chains were kept once TCRdb had trimmed the public reads at Q25 with fastp and called clones with MiXCR. Duplicate CDR3 protein sequences are folded into a single record with the most common DNA and genes. The V and J calls come from TCRdb's annotation, not from the publication. This sample lists hundreds of thousands of distinct CDR3 sequences; about 22% were detected once. In total, the top ten clones hold about 0.48% of the sample.

Another study also made use of these data, one on yellow fever vaccine responses in identical twins. Looking at the second paper: According to the authors, the vaccine-induced T cell response in identical twins seemed to be partly convergent and partly specific to each individual. In the study, vaccine-responding T cell clones were precisely tracked in identical twins.

Source material: CD4+ T cells sorted from blood. The chain is encoded by TRBV20-1 joined to TRBJ2-3; TRBD1 could be the D gene, as 5 bases match. This TCR derives from a woman between 18 and 30 years old in good health. Here the CDR3 is given as CSASKGTDTQYF. The sequenced DNA: TGCAGTGCTAGTAAGGGGACAGATACGCAGTATTTT.